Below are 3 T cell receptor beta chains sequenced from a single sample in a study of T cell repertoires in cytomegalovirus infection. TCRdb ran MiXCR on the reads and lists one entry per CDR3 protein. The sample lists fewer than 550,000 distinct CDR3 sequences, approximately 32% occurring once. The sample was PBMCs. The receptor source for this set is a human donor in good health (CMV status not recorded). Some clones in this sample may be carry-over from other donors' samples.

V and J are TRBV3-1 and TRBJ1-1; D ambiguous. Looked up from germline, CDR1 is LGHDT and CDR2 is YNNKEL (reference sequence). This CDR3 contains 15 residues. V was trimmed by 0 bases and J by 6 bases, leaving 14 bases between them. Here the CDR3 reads CASSQDRHPASEAFF. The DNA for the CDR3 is TGTGCCAGCAGCCAAGATCGACACCCTGCGTCTGAAGCTTTCTTT.

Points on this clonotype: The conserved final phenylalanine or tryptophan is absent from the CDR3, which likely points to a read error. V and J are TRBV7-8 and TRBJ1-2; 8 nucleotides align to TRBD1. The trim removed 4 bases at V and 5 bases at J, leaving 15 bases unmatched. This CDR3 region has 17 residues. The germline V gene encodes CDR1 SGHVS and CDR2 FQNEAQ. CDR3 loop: CASSSISGTGRAYGYTL. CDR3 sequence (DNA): TGTGCCAGCAGCTCGATTTCAGGGACAGGACGAGCTTATGGCTACACCTTA.

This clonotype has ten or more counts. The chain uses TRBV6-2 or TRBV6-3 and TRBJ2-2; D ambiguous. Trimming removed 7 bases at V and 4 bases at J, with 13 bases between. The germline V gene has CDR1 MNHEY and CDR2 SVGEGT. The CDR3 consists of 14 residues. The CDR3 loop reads CASKDPRGTGELFF. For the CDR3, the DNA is TGTGCCAGCAAGGACCCTCGCGGCACCGGGGAGCTGTTTTTT.